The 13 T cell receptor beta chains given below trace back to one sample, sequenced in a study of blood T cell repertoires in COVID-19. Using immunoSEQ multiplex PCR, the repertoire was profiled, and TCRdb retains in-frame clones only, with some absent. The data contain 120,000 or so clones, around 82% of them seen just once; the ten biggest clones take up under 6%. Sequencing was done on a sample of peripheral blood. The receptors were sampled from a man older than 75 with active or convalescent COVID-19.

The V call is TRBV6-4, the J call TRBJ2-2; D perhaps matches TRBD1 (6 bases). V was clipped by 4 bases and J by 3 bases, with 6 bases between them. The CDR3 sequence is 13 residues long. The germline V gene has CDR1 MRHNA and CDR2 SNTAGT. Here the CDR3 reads CASSAGDTGELFF. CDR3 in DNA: TGTGCCAGCAGTGCAGGGGACACCGGGGAGCTGTTTTTT.

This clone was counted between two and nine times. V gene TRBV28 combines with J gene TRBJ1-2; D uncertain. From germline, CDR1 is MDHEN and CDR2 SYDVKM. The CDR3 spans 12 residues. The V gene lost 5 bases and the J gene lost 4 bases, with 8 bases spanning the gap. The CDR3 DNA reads TGTGCCAGCAGTCTCAGGCTCTATGGCTACACCTTC. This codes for CASSLRLYGYTF.

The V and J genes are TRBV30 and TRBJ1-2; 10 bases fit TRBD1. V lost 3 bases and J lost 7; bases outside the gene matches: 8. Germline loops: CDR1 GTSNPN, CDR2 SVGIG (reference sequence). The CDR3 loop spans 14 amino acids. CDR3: CAWRRTGTGAGYTF. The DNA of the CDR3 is TGTGCCTGGAGAAGAACCGGGACAGGGGCTGGCTACACCTTC.

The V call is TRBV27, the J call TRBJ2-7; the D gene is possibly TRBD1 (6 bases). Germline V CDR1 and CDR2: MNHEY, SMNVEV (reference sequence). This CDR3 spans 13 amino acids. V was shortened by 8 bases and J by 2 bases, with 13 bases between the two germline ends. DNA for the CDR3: TGTGCCAGCGGACGGACAGTACCCTACGAGCAGTACTTC. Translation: CASGRTVPYEQYF.

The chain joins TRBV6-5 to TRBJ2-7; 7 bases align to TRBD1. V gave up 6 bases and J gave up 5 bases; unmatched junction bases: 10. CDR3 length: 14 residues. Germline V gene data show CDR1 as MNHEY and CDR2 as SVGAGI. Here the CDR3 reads CASSHPRGGDEQYF. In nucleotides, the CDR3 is TGTGCCAGCAGCCACCCTCGAGGGGGCGACGAGCAGTACTTC.

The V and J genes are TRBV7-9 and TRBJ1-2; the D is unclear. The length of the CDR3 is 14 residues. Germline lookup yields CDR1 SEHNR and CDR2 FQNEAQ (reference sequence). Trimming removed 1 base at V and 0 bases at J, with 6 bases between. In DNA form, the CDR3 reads TGTGCCAGCAGCTTAGGGGGAGCTAACTATGGCTACACCTTC. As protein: CASSLGGANYGYTF.

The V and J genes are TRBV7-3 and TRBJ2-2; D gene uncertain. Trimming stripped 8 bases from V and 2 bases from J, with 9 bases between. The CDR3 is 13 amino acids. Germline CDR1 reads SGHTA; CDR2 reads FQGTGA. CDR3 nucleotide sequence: TGTGCCAGCTCTTCGACTAACACCGGGGAGCTGTTTTTT. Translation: CASSSTNTGELFF.

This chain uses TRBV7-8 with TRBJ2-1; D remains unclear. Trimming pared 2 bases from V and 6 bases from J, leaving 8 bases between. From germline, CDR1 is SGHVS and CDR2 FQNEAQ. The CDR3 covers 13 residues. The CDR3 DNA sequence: TGTGCCAGCAGCTTACGGAGTCCCAATGAGCAGTTCTTC. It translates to CASSLRSPNEQFF.

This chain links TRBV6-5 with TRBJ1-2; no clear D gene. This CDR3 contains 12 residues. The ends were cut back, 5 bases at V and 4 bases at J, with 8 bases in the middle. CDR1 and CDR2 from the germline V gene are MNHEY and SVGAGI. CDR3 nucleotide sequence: TGTGCCAGCAGTCGGGATCGCTATGGCTACACCTTC. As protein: CASSRDRYGYTF.

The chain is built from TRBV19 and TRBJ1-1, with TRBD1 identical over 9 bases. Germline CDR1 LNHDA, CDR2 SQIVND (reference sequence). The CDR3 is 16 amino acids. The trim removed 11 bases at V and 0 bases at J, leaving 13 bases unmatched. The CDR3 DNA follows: TGTGCCTGTTCCAATACAGGGGGCCTTATGAACACTGAAGCTTTCTTT. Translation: CACSNTGGLMNTEAFF. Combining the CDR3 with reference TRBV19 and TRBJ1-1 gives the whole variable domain DGGITQSPKYLFRKEGQNVTLSCEQNLNHDAMYWYRQDPGQGLRLIYYSQIVNDFQKGDIAEGYSVSREKKESFPLTVTSAQKNPTAFYLCACSNTGGLMNTEAFFGQGTRLTVV.

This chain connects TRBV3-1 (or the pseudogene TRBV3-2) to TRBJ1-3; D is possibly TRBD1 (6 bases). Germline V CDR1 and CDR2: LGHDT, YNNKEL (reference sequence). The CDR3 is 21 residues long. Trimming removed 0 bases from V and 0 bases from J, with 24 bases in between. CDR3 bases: TGTGCCAGCAGCCAAGATTGGACAGAATTATTTATACTTCGCTCTGGAAACACCATATATTTT. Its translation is CASSQDWTELFILRSGNTIYF.

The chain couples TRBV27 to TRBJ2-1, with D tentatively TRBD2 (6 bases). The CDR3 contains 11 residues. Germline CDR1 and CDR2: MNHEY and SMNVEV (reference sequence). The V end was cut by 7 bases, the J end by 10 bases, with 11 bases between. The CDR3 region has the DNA TGTGCCAGCACGCGGGGTACGGAGCAGTTCTTC. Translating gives CASTRGTEQFF.

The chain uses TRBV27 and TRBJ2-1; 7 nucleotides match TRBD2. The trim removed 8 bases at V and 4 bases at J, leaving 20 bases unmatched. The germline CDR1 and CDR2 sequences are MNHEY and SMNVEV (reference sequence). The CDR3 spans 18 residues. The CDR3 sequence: CASLGGSASKSRYNEQFF. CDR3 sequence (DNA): TGTGCCAGCCTCGGGGGGTCGGCTAGTAAGTCCCGATACAATGAGCAGTTCTTC.